The TCR beta chain under discussion was sequenced for a study of PD-L1 blockade in urothelial cancer. Study summary: Starting in the mid-2010s, patients were given atezolizumab (1,200 mg intravenously every 3 weeks). Patients arrived having already received 0 to 3 prior chemotherapy regimens. Samples came from 3 weeks, at the second dose, and 6 weeks into treatment.

This clone has just one count. Peripheral blood mononuclear cells were collected from every patient before and during treatment, yielding between 1 and 8 samples per patient. The CDR3 has 15 residues. CDR1 is SGHRS and CDR2 is YFSETQ in the germline V gene. V dropped 4 bases and J dropped 4; count of bases not matched to a gene: 6. The assay was immunoSEQ multiplex PCR, and TCRdb's table has in-frame clones only and misses some. The data contain about 41,000 clones, under 90% of them seen just once; the ten biggest clones take up more than 15%. V usage is TRBV5-1 and J usage is TRBJ2-1; 9 bases line up with TRBD1. The input for sequencing was PBMCs, taken around atezolizumab (anti-PD-L1) treatment. This TCR came from a man in his sixties with urothelial cancer. The CDR3 reads CASSRPGQGYNEQFF. CDR3 in DNA: TGCGCCAGCAGCCGTCCGGGACAGGGTTACAATGAGCAGTTCTTC.